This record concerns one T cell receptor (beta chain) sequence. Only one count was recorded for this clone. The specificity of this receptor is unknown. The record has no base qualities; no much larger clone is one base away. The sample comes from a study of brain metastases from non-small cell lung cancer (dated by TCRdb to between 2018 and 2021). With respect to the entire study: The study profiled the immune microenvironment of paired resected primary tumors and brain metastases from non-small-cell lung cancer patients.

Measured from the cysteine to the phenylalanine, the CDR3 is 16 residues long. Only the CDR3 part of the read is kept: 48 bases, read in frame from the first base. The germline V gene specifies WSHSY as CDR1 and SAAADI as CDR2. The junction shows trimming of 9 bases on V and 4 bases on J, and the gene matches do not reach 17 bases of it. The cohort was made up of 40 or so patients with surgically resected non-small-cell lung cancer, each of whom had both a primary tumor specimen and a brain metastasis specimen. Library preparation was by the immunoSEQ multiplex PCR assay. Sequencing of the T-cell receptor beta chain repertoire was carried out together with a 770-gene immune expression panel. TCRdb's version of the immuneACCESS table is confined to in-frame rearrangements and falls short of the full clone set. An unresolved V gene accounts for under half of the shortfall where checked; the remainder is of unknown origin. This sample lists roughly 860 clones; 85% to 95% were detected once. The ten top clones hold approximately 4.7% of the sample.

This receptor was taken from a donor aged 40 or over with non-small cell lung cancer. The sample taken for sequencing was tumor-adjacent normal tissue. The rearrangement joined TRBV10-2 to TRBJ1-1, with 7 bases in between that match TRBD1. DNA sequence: TGCGCCAGTTATGACAGGGCTGGACTGCGTGGCACTGAAGCTTTCTTT. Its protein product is CASYDRAGLRGTEAFF.